Listed here are 24 T cell receptor beta chains from one sample, sequenced in a study of T cells in placental villitis. Amplification of TCR-beta CDR3 regions from genomic DNA was performed with the immunoSEQ v4 bias-controlled multiplex PCR assay, which was run blinded to group allocation. TCRdb holds this immuneACCESS table with in-frame rearrangements only. Some clones are missing; in checked studies, unresolved V genes explain under half, and the rest has no known cause. In all, the sample holds about 700 clones, and approximately 98% of those were seen once. Approximately 3% of the sample lies in the top ten. Input material: placental tissue containing maternal and fetal cells. Receptors originate from a human donor in good health; the placental T cells may come from both mother and fetus.

V is TRBV6-5 and J is TRBJ2-7; 12 bases fit TRBD2. The V gene's germline CDR1 is MNHEY and CDR2 SVGAGI. The CDR3 has 15 residues. J was trimmed by 3 bases and V by 8 bases; bases with no gene match: 8. The CDR3 region is CASGLAGFFFYEQYF. The CDR3 region has the DNA TGTGCCAGCGGACTAGCGGGATTTTTTTTCTACGAGCAGTACTTC.

V is TRBV7-8 and J is TRBJ2-1, with D possibly matching TRBD2 (6 bases). Germline lookup yields CDR1 SGHVS and CDR2 FQNEAQ. V was clipped by 1 base and J by 9 bases, with 19 bases between them. There are 16 residues in the CDR3. This chain's CDR3 is CASSLGVAATRLEQFF. The CDR3 DNA is TGTGCCAGCAGCTTAGGCGTAGCGGCCACCCGACTTGAGCAGTTCTTC.

The J gene is TRBJ2-7, the V gene TRBV3-1 (or the pseudogene TRBV3-2); the D gene could be TRBD1 or TRBD2 (5 bases each). The V gene lost 5 bases and the J gene lost 1 base, with 12 bases spanning the gap. The germline gives CDR1 LGHDT, CDR2 YNNKEL (reference sequence). CDR3 size: 14 residues. DNA of the CDR3: TGTGCCAGCAGCTTGTCGGGACGGTCCTACGAGCAGTACTTC. Its translation: CASSLSGRSYEQYF.

The V call is TRBV6-4, the J call TRBJ2-3; 9 bases are a match to TRBD2. The CDR3 runs 15 residues. The germline V gene encodes CDR1 MRHNA and CDR2 SNTAGT. V was pared by 2 bases and J by 6 bases, with 6 bases of the junction left unmatched. Here the CDR3 reads CASSDGAGGPDTQYF. The CDR3 DNA sequence: TGTGCCAGCAGTGACGGTGCGGGAGGGCCTGATACGCAGTATTTT.

The chain is built from TRBV10-2 and TRBJ2-7; perhaps TRBD2 as D (7 bases). CDR1 and CDR2 from the germline V gene are WSHSY and SAAADI. Trimming took off 4 bases at V and 2 bases at J, with 12 bases between the two ends. This CDR3 has 14 residues. The CDR3 DNA follows: TGCGCCAGCAGTGGCAGGGGAGGGCCCTACGAGCAGTACTTC. Protein sequence: CASSGRGGPYEQYF.

This sequence joins TRBV6-1 and TRBJ2-7, with 11 bases lining up with TRBD2. The germline CDR1 and CDR2 sequences are MNHNS and SASEGT. The CDR3 length is 16 residues. The ends lost 1 base at V and 4 bases at J; junction bases unmatched: 6. The CDR3, as DNA: TGTGCCAGCAGTGAAGGACTAGCGGGGACCTATTACGAGCAGTACTTC. As protein: CASSEGLAGTYYEQYF.

The chain uses TRBV7-3 and TRBJ1-5, with 9 bases identical to TRBD1. The CDR3 loop spans 14 amino acids. Per germline, CDR1 SGHTA and CDR2 FQGTGA. V was pared by 4 bases and J by 2 bases, with 0 bases of the junction left unmatched. Here the CDR3 DNA reads TGTGCCAGCAGCTGGACAGGGGGCAATCAGCCCCAGCATTTT. It translates to CASSWTGGNQPQHF.

J is TRBJ2-5 and V is TRBV10-3; D is perhaps TRBD1 or TRBD2 (6 bases each). Germline V gene sequence: CDR1 ENHRY, CDR2 SYGVKD. CDR3 length equals 13 residues. Trimming took 10 bases from V and 5 from J, leaving 17 bases between them. DNA of the CDR3: TGTGCCACGGGGGACACCCGGAGGGAGACCCAGTACTTC. It is translated as CATGDTRRETQYF.

This chain joins TRBV12-3 or TRBV12-4 and TRBJ2-5; no clear D. The CDR3 length is 12 residues. Trimming cost V 3 bases and J 9 bases, with 11 bases left between them. The CDR3 DNA reads as TGTGCCAGCAGTTTGTCGACCATGTCCCAGTACTTC. Translation: CASSLSTMSQYF.

The rearrangement joins TRBV6-5 to TRBJ2-3, with 11 bases identical to TRBD2. Losses at the gene ends were 6 bases for V and 0 bases for J; bases not matched to a gene: 2. The germline V gene encodes CDR1 MNHEY and CDR2 SVGAGI. The CDR3 is 15 amino acids. The CDR3 bases are TGTGCCAGCAGCAGACTAGCGGGGAGCACAGATACGCAGTATTTT. This sequence encodes CASSRLAGSTDTQYF.

The chain joins TRBV7-2 to TRBJ2-7; maybe TRBD2 (6 bases). Trimming cost V 1 base and J 2 bases, with 9 bases left between them. CDR3 length equals 14 residues. The germline CDR1 and CDR2 sequences are SGHTA and FQGNSA. CDR3 in amino acids: CASSLDRGAYEQYF. DNA for the CDR3: TGTGCCAGCAGCTTAGATCGCGGGGCCTACGAGCAGTACTTC.

The genes are TRBV6-5 and TRBJ2-1; no clear D gene. Germline-derived CDR1 and CDR2 are MNHEY and SVGAGI. V shed 2 bases and J shed 5 bases, with 10 bases lying between them. The CDR3 extends over 14 amino acids. CDR3 protein: CASSYGQDHNEQFF. The CDR3 DNA reads as TGTGCCAGCAGTTACGGGCAGGACCACAATGAGCAGTTCTTC.

J is TRBJ1-3 and V is TRBV9; D might be TRBD1 (5 bases). CDR1 is SGDLS and CDR2 is YYNGEE in the germline V gene. V was clipped by 3 bases and J by 0 bases, with 13 bases between them. The CDR3 extends over 16 amino acids. The CDR3 DNA reads as TGTGCCAGCAGCGGAAAAAGACAGCACTCTGGAAACACCATATATTTT. This translates into CASSGKRQHSGNTIYF.

The chain couples TRBV7-3 to TRBJ2-3; 9 nucleotides align to TRBD2. The CDR3 covers 16 residues. Germline CDR1 and CDR2: SGHTA and FQGTGA. The J segment lost 1 base and the V segment lost 2 bases, leaving 4 bases of the junction unmatched. This CDR3 is CASSLGAGGGTDTQYF. CDR3 in DNA: TGTGCCAGCAGCTTAGGAGCGGGGGGCGGCACAGATACGCAGTATTTT.

The chain couples TRBV5-1 to TRBJ1-1; D remains unclear. Germline V gene data show CDR1 as SGHRS and CDR2 as YFSETQ. This CDR3 contains 16 residues. V lost 0 bases and J 7 bases, leaving 19 bases between the germline ends. CDR3 loop: CASSLGYGVSSGEAFF. The CDR3 region has the DNA TGCGCCAGCAGCTTGGGATACGGGGTTTCCTCGGGTGAAGCTTTCTTT.

The chain links TRBV7-9 to TRBJ1-1; 9 nucleotides align to TRBD1. This CDR3 region has 14 residues. Per germline, CDR1 SEHNR and CDR2 FQNEAQ (reference sequence). V trimming: 3 bases; J trimming: 3 bases; junction bases outside the gene matches: 2. The CDR3 DNA is TGTGCCAGCAGCTTCACAGGGGGCCACACTGAAGCTTTCTTT. Protein sequence: CASSFTGGHTEAFF.

A single count supports this clone. The rearrangement uses TRBV19 and TRBJ2-2; 7 positions agree with TRBD2. Germline-derived CDR1 and CDR2 are LNHDA and SQIVND (reference sequence). This CDR3 has 17 amino acids. After removal of 5 bases from V and 2 bases from J, the junction contained 11 bases not matched to a gene. CDR3 nucleotide sequence: TGTGCCAGTAGTGGGAGGGCGGGAGTCCTCAACACCGGGGAGCTGTTTTTT. It encodes CASSGRAGVLNTGELFF.

The CDR3 protein is CASSPLAGAPTGELFF. The CDR3 DNA reads TGTGCCAGCAGCCCTCTAGCGGGGGCCCCCACCGGGGAGCTGTTTTTT. The chain employs TRBV5-6 and TRBJ2-2, with TRBD2 matching over 10 bases. Germline V gene sequence: CDR1 SGHDT, CDR2 YYEEEE. With V trimmed by 4 bases and J by 4 bases, 7 bases remained unmatched. The CDR3 length is 16 residues. The full variable domain, in which reference TRBV5-6 and TRBJ2-2 provide the parts outside the CDR3, is DAGVTQSPTHLIKTRGQQVTLRCSPKSGHDTVSWYQQALGQGPQFIFQYYEEEERQRGNFPDRFSGHQFPNYSSELNVNALLLGDSALYLCASSPLAGAPTGELFFGEGSRLTVL.

The sample holds one count of this clone. The chain is built from TRBV5-1 and TRBJ2-3, with D possibly TRBD2 on 6 matching bases. This CDR3 is 17 amino acids long. Germline values: CDR1 SGHRS, CDR2 YFSETQ. V was cut by 7 bases and J by 3 bases, with 24 bases left in between. DNA for the CDR3: TGCGCCAGCTGTTGCCACAGACCAGGGCGGGGAACAGATACGCAGTATTTT. Amino acids: CASCCHRPGRGTDTQYF.

As DNA, the CDR3 is TGTGCCAGCAGCTTTGACAGGGATACCTCCTACGAGCAGTACTTC. It encodes CASSFDRDTSYEQYF. The chain combines TRBV7-2 with TRBJ2-7; TRBD1 matches at 7 bases. Germline loops: CDR1 SGHTA, CDR2 FQGNSA. CDR3 length: 15 amino acids. The ends lost 3 bases at V and 0 bases at J; junction bases unmatched: 5.

To note about this clone: Germline is not matched at one junction end, which may reflect a read error. This rearrangement joins TRBV12-3 or TRBV12-4 to TRBJ2-3; D unclear. The CDR3 has 12 amino acids. In nucleotides, the CDR3 is TGTGCCAGCAGCTTAGGAGACGATACGCAGTATTTT. Encoded protein: CASSLGDDTQYF.

The chain combines TRBV9 with TRBJ1-3, with D unresolved. Germline CDR1 is SGDLS and CDR2 is YYNGEE. Trimming took 3 bases from V and 4 from J, leaving 5 bases between them. This CDR3 is built from 12 residues. CDR3 bases: TGTGCCAGCAGCGCCTCGGGAAACACCATATATTTT. This gives the protein CASSASGNTIYF.

The V call is TRBV7-2, the J call TRBJ1-2; D call uncertain. Germline V gene data show CDR1 as SGHTA and CDR2 as FQGNSA. The V gene lost 3 bases and the J gene lost 5 bases, with 13 bases spanning the gap. This CDR3 is 14 amino acids long. In DNA, the CDR3 is TGTGCCAGCAGCTTTGGAACAGTAATATATGGCTACACCTTC. As protein: CASSFGTVIYGYTF.

This chain uses TRBV5-6 with TRBJ2-7, with a tentative D call TRBD2 (5 bases). V was shortened by 1 base and J by 5 bases, with 7 bases between the two germline ends. This CDR3 is 12 amino acids long. The germline CDR1 and CDR2 sequences are SGHDT and YYEEEE. CDR3: CASSLRGHEQYF. CDR3 coding DNA: TGTGCCAGCAGCTTGCGGGGTCACGAGCAGTACTTC.